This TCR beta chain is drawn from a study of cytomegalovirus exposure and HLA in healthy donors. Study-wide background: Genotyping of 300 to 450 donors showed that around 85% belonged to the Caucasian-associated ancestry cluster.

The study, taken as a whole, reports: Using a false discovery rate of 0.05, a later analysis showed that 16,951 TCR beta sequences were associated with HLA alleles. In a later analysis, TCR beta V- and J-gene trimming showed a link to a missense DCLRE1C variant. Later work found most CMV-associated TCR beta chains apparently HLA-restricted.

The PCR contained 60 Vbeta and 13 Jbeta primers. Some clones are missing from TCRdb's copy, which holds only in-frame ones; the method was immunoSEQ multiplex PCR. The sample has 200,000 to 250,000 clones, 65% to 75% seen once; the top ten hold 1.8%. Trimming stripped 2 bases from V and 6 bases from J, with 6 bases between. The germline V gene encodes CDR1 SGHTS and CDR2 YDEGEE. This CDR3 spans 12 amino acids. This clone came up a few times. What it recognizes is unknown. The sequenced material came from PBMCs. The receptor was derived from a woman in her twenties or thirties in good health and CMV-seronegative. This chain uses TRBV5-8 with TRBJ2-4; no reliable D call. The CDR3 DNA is TGTGCCAGCAGCTTCGGTCTAAACATTCAGTACTTC. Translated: CASSFGLNIQYF.